The 10 T cell receptor beta chains in this list originate from one sample, sequenced in a study of blood T cell repertoires in COVID-19. TCRdb's table, derived via immunoSEQ multiplex PCR, lists solely in-frame clones and lacks some. The table lists some 300,000 clones, around 90% of them singletons. The sample was peripheral blood. The receptors were gathered from a woman between 40 and 50 years old with COVID-19, enrolled during active disease.

The J gene is TRBJ2-2, the V gene TRBV2; D unclear. CDR3 length: 15 residues. The germline V gene has CDR1 SNHLY and CDR2 FYNNEI. V gave up 3 bases and J gave up 5 bases, with 13 bases separating them. CDR3 region: CASSEVPHSTGELFF. The CDR3 DNA sequence: TGTGCCAGCAGTGAGGTCCCCCACAGTACCGGGGAGCTGTTTTTT.

V and J are TRBV9 and TRBJ2-1, with D tentatively TRBD1 (6 bases). CDR3 size: 15 residues. V lost 0 bases to trimming and J lost 6 bases, with 13 bases between them. Germline V CDR1 and CDR2: SGDLS, YYNGEE. The CDR3 coding sequence is TGTGCCAGCAGCGTAGGAGCCGGACAGACCAATGAGCAGTTCTTC. Translation gives CASSVGAGQTNEQFF.

This chain links TRBV6-5 with TRBJ1-5; 7 bases fit TRBD1. CDR1 is MNHEY and CDR2 is SVGAGI in the germline V gene. V lost 5 bases and J lost 7; bases outside the gene matches: 2. The CDR3 covers 12 residues. CDR3 nucleotide sequence: TGTGCCAGCAGTCACAGGGGACAGCCCCAGCATTTT. This translates into CASSHRGQPQHF.

The gene calls are TRBV9 and TRBJ2-2, with 10 bases matching TRBD2. Germline trimming cut 2 bases from V and 2 bases from J; bases unmatched to any gene: 12. Looked up from germline, CDR1 is SGDLS and CDR2 is YYNGEE. This CDR3 region has 19 residues. CDR3 protein: CASSVAITSGVSNTGELFF. In DNA form, the CDR3 reads TGTGCCAGCAGCGTCGCAATTACTAGCGGGGTTAGCAACACCGGGGAGCTGTTTTTT.

V is TRBV4-3 and J is TRBJ1-1, with TRBD1 identical over 9 bases. CDR3 length: 15 amino acids. Germline V gene data show CDR1 as LGHNA and CDR2 as YSLEER. The ends lost 3 bases at V and 1 base at J; junction bases unmatched: 3. CDR3 loop: CASSHSGQGNTEAFF. The CDR3 DNA reads as TGCGCCAGCAGCCATTCGGGACAGGGGAACACTGAAGCTTTCTTT.

This clone was observed a handful of times. The chain employs TRBV2 and TRBJ1-5; possible D gene TRBD1, 5 bases. From germline, CDR1 is SNHLY and CDR2 FYNNEI. Trimming took 4 bases from V and 7 from J, leaving 14 bases between them. This CDR3 is 14 amino acids long. The CDR3 DNA reads as TGTGCCAGCAGTGTTGGGGGGTCAGGGCAGCCCCAGCATTTT. Residues: CASSVGGSGQPQHF.

This clone was counted once. J is TRBJ2-2 and V is TRBV10-2; the match to TRBD1 covers 7 bases. The CDR3 length is 12 residues. The V and J ends lost 6 bases and 5 bases, in that order; junction bases with no gene match: 0. Germline V gives CDR1 WSHSY, CDR2 SAAADI. CDR3 residues: CASRTGTGELFF. In DNA, the CDR3 is TGCGCCAGCAGGACAGGGACCGGGGAGCTGTTTTTT.

The rearrangement uses TRBV18 and TRBJ1-1, with D unresolved. Trimming shortened V by 4 bases and J by 3 bases, and 18 bases separated the two germline ends. CDR3 size: 16 residues. Germline loops: CDR1 KGHSH, CDR2 LQKENI. CDR3 in amino acids: CASSHPGPAGDTEAFF. CDR3 nucleotides: TGTGCCAGCTCACATCCGGGCCCCGCCGGGGACACTGAAGCTTTCTTT. Together with reference TRBV18 and TRBJ1-1, the CDR3 gives the full variable domain: NAGVMQNPRHLVRRRGQEARLRCSPMKGHSHVYWYRQLPEEGLKFMVYLQKENIIDESGMPKERFSAEFPKEGPSILRIQQVVRGDSAAYFCASSHPGPAGDTEAFFGQGTRLTVV.

This sequence joins TRBV5-1 and TRBJ2-1; perhaps TRBD2 as D (6 bases). The CDR3 consists of 13 residues. Trimming shortened V by 0 bases and J by 9 bases, and 10 bases separated the two germline ends. Germline CDR1 is SGHRS and CDR2 is YFSETQ. The CDR3 loop is CASSLVPGGEQFF. For the CDR3, the DNA is TGCGCCAGCAGCTTGGTGCCCGGGGGTGAGCAGTTCTTC.

About this clone: Other DNA sequences in this sample translate to the same CDR3. CDR3 coding DNA: TGTGCCAGCTCACCCGGGACAGGCAATCAGCCCCAGCATTTT. Protein product: CASSPGTGNQPQHF. The chain employs TRBV18 and TRBJ1-5; 7 nucleotides line up with TRBD1. This CDR3 is 14 amino acids long. The junction had 1 base not matched to a gene; V was cut back by 3 bases and J by 2 bases. Looked up from germline, CDR1 is KGHSH and CDR2 is LQKENI.